These 17 T cell receptor beta chains came from one sample sequenced in a study of CD8 T cells in ankylosing spondylitis. TCRdb re-called the 5' RACE reads with MiXCR, one entry per CDR3 protein. The sample consists of more than 200,000 distinct CDR3 sequences, 24% of them appearing once. Sequenced material: blood, either unsorted or a sorted T cell fraction (not recorded which). These receptors all stem from a male donor with ankylosing spondylitis or in good health (not recorded which).

This clonotype was found a few times. This chain uses TRBV4-1 with TRBJ2-5, with 12 positions matching TRBD2. The CDR3 runs 18 residues. Germline trimming cut 3 bases from V and 2 bases from J; bases unmatched to any gene: 10. From germline, CDR1 is MGHRA and CDR2 YSYEKL. The CDR3 sequence: CASSQTDRLAGEQETQYF. DNA of the CDR3: TGCGCCAGCAGCCAGACAGATAGACTAGCGGGGGAACAAGAGACCCAGTACTTC.

The chain is built from TRBV6-1 and TRBJ1-1, with D tentatively TRBD1 (5 bases). This CDR3 region has 14 residues. The V and J ends lost 6 bases and 3 bases respectively, with 14 bases between them. Germline CDR1 and CDR2: MNHNS and SASEGT. The DNA for the CDR3 is TGTGCCAGCAGCGGGAGTCTAGGGGACACTGAAGCTTTCTTT. It codes for CASSGSLGDTEAFF.

The table lists this clonotype with a few counts. The chain combines TRBV20-1 with TRBJ2-7, with 8 bases that match TRBD2. With 5 bases clipped from V and 4 bases from J, the junction kept 7 bases outside the gene matches. Germline V CDR1 and CDR2: DFQATT, SNEGSKA (reference sequence). This CDR3 contains 13 residues. DNA of the CDR3: TGCAGTGCTCACACGGGAGGGGTATACGAGCAGTACTTC. Protein product: CSAHTGGVYEQYF.

This clonotype was detected a few times. The V and J genes are TRBV10-3 and TRBJ2-6, with D maybe TRBD1 (6 bases). The CDR3 spans 15 residues. Per the germline V gene, CDR1 is ENHRY and CDR2 is SYGVKD. V was shortened by 2 bases and J by 4 bases, with 9 bases between the two germline ends. DNA for the CDR3: TGTGCCATCAGTGAGGGACAGTCCGGGGCCAACGTCCTGACTTTC. Amino acids: CAISEGQSGANVLTF.

The chain combines TRBV12-3 or TRBV12-4 with TRBJ1-4; D uncertain. This CDR3 is 13 amino acids long. Trimming removed 7 bases at V and 4 bases at J, with 10 bases between. CDR3: CASKDGVNEKLFF. DNA for the CDR3: TGTGCCAGCAAAGACGGCGTTAATGAAAAACTGTTTTTT.

This clonotype was counted ten times or more. V and J are TRBV12-3 or TRBV12-4 and TRBJ1-4, with 11 bases lining up with TRBD1. V shed 4 bases, J shed 8 bases, and the junction held 6 bases outside the gene matches. The CDR3 contains 15 residues. The CDR3 DNA sequence: TGTGCCAGCAGTTCGGGACAGGGGGTTCGGGAAAAACTGTTTTTT. Its protein is CASSSGQGVREKLFF.

This chain connects TRBV25-1 to TRBJ2-1; D is ambiguous. Germline CDR1 and CDR2: MGHDK and SYGVNS. The CDR3 covers 11 residues. Deletions cut 4 bases from V and 12 bases from J, with 10 bases between. Here the CDR3 DNA reads TGTGCCAGCAGTGGGGCACCCGGGCAGTTCTTC. Protein: CASSGAPGQFF. Filled out from reference TRBV25-1 and TRBJ2-1, the complete variable domain reads EADIYQTPRYLVIGTGKKITLECSQTMGHDKMYWYQQDPGMELHLIHYSYGVNSTEKGDLSSESTVSRIRTEHFPLTLESARPSHTSQYLCASSGAPGQFFGPGTRLTVL.

The genes are TRBV5-5 and TRBJ2-7, with D maybe TRBD2 (5 bases). V was cut by 2 bases and J by 6 bases, with 21 bases left in between. The CDR3 sequence is 16 residues long. The germline V gene has CDR1 SGHKS and CDR2 YYEKEE (reference sequence). CDR3 in DNA: TGTGCCAGCAGCTTTCGTGGAGGCTCTACGGTGACCGAGCAGTACTTC. It specifies CASSFRGGSTVTEQYF.

J is TRBJ1-5 and V is TRBV20-1; 8 positions agree with TRBD1. Trimming removed 5 bases from V and 1 base from J; junction bases left unmatched: 10. Germline V gene sequence: CDR1 DFQATT, CDR2 SNEGSKA (reference sequence). There are 16 residues in the CDR3. The CDR3 loop reads CSADIRGQASNQPQHF. The CDR3 coding sequence is TGCAGTGCTGATATTCGGGGACAGGCGAGCAATCAGCCCCAGCATTTT.

The V call is TRBV20-1, the J call TRBJ2-1, with 10 bases fitting TRBD2. V dropped 1 base and J dropped 0; count of bases not matched to a gene: 9. Germline V gene sequence: CDR1 DFQATT, CDR2 SNEGSKA (reference sequence). CDR3 size: 18 residues. In DNA, the CDR3 is TGCAGTGCTAGAGCGCCTAGCGGGGGCCGTAGCTCCTACAATGAGCAGTTCTTC. This gives the protein CSARAPSGGRSSYNEQFF.

This chain uses TRBV10-1 with TRBJ2-3, with D hard to call. This CDR3 is 11 amino acids long. Between the trimmed V and J ends, which lost 8 bases and 4 bases, there was a span of 7 bases. Germline V gene lookup returns CDR1 WNHNN and CDR2 SYGVQD (reference sequence). CDR3 coding DNA: TGCGCCAGCGCGCAGGCAGATACGCAGTATTTT. This codes for CASAQADTQYF.

This chain links TRBV5-1 with TRBJ2-7, with D possibly called TRBD1 or TRBD2 (5 bases each). The CDR3 runs to 13 residues. V lost 3 bases and J 2 bases, leaving 9 bases between the germline ends. Germline V gene lookup returns CDR1 SGHRS and CDR2 YFSETQ. The CDR3 sequence is CASSWGRPYEQYF. The CDR3 DNA reads TGCGCCAGCAGCTGGGGGAGACCCTACGAGCAGTACTTC.

This clonotype has a count of ten or more. The chain recombines TRBV20-1 with TRBJ1-4; D ambiguous. V shed 1 base and J shed 3 bases, with 6 bases lying between them. CDR1 and CDR2 (germline): DFQATT, SNEGSKA (reference sequence). This CDR3 has 13 amino acids. The CDR3 coding sequence is TGCAGTGCTAGAGCGGATCCTAATGAAAAACTGTTTTTT. As protein: CSARADPNEKLFF.

This clonotype was detected only a few times. The gene calls are TRBV13 and TRBJ2-1, with D perhaps TRBD1 (6 bases). The CDR3 covers 14 residues. Germline V gives CDR1 PRHDT, CDR2 FYEKMQ (reference sequence). Trimming removed 6 bases from V and 4 bases from J, with 13 bases in between. In DNA form, the CDR3 reads TGTGCCAGCAGTAGGGGGAGCAGGTACAATGAGCAGTTCTTC. Translation: CASSRGSRYNEQFF.

The sample holds many counts of this clonotype. The chain carries TRBV29-1 and TRBJ2-5; 10 nucleotides match TRBD2. Losses at the gene ends were 3 bases for V and 4 bases for J; bases not matched to a gene: 8. The CDR3 spans 15 residues. CDR1 is SQVTM, CDR2 ANQGSEA, per germline. The CDR3 reads CSVDGVAGGLETQYF. DNA for the CDR3: TGCAGCGTTGACGGAGTAGCGGGGGGACTAGAGACCCAGTACTTC. Filled out from reference TRBV29-1 and TRBJ2-5, the complete variable domain reads SAVISQKPSRDICQRGTSLTIQCQVDSQVTMMFWYRQQPGQSLTLIATANQGSEATYESGFVIDKFPISRPNLTFSTLTVSNMSPEDSSIYLCSVDGVAGGLETQYFGPGTRLLVL.

The J gene is TRBJ2-3, the V gene TRBV5-1, with unresolved D. V dropped 0 bases and J dropped 3 bases, with 11 bases sitting between them. This CDR3 is built from 15 residues. CDR1 is SGHRS and CDR2 is YFSETQ in the germline V gene. CDR3 protein: CASSLGSPQTDTQYF. In nucleotides, the CDR3 is TGCGCCAGCAGCTTGGGGTCCCCTCAAACAGATACGCAGTATTTT.

This clonotype was detected ten times or more. The rearrangement uses TRBV29-1 and TRBJ2-5; D ambiguous. Germline V gene sequence: CDR1 SQVTM, CDR2 ANQGSEA. V lost 3 bases and J lost 6, with 11 bases in between. The CDR3 covers 12 residues. The CDR3 DNA reads as TGCAGCGTTGAGGTCACAAGCCAGACCCAGTACTTC. This translates into CSVEVTSQTQYF.